Listed here are 22 T cell receptor beta chains from one sample, sequenced in a study of blood T cell repertoires in COVID-19. TCRdb keeps only in-frame clones here, not all; method: immunoSEQ multiplex PCR. The repertoire consists of about 180,000 clones, with over 75% occurring once and the leading ten covering about 1.2%. The sequencing sample was made of PBMCs or T cells enriched from blood (not recorded which). These receptor sequences come from a human donor with acute COVID-19. The donor label of this sample is uncertain.

The V gene is TRBV7-2, the J gene TRBJ2-7; 8 bases line up with TRBD1. The CDR3 sequence is 15 residues long. Germline lookup yields CDR1 SGHTA and CDR2 FQGNSA. Germline trimming cut 5 bases from V and 2 bases from J; bases unmatched to any gene: 8. CDR3 DNA: TGTGCCAGCAGCCAAGGACAGGGCGTAACCTACGAGCAGTACTTC. It codes for CASSQGQGVTYEQYF.

The chain combines TRBV2 with TRBJ2-1; 8 nucleotides agree with TRBD1. Germline-derived CDR1 and CDR2 are SNHLY and FYNNEI. V lost 6 bases and J lost 9; bases outside the gene matches: 4. The CDR3 is 12 residues long. CDR3 residues: CASRRQGFEQFF. The CDR3 DNA reads TGTGCCAGCAGGAGACAGGGGTTTGAGCAGTTCTTC.

This clone was picked up a small number of times. This chain joins TRBV6-4 and TRBJ1-2, with TRBD1 matching 9 bases. Germline V gene sequence: CDR1 MRHNA, CDR2 SNTAGT. The CDR3 is made up of 16 amino acids. The trim removed 6 bases at V and 6 bases at J, leaving 14 bases unmatched. The DNA of the CDR3 is TGTGCCAGCAGCGCACAGGGGGCGCCCTACTATGATGGCTACACCTTC. Translating gives CASSAQGAPYYDGYTF.

J is TRBJ2-7 and V is TRBV5-6, with TRBD1 as a possible D gene (6 bases). The V gene's germline CDR1 is SGHDT and CDR2 YYEEEE. V was clipped by 2 bases and J by 3 bases, with 9 bases between them. The CDR3 runs to 13 residues. This CDR3 reads CASSFRGHYEQYF. CDR3 DNA sequence: TGTGCCAGCAGCTTCCGGGGACACTACGAGCAGTACTTC.

The J gene is TRBJ2-1, the V gene TRBV7-8, with 7 bases matching TRBD2. The germline V gene has CDR1 SGHVS and CDR2 FQNEAQ. The CDR3 extends over 14 amino acids. The V and J ends lost 3 bases and 7 bases, in that order; junction bases with no gene match: 6. Here the CDR3 DNA reads TGTGCCAGCAGCTTGCGCCCCGGGGGGAATGAGCAGTTCTTC. Translating it yields CASSLRPGGNEQFF.

The chain combines TRBV5-1 with TRBJ2-2; 12 nucleotides line up with TRBD1. CDR1 and CDR2 from the germline V gene are SGHRS and YFSETQ. Unmatched junction bases numbered 5, after V lost 3 bases and J lost 5 bases. The CDR3 is 16 amino acids. CDR3 DNA: TGCGCCAGCAGCTCTCCGGGACAGGGGGCGACCGGGGAGCTGTTTTTT. Translated, it gives CASSSPGQGATGELFF.

The V gene is TRBV25-1, the J gene TRBJ2-3; 7 nucleotides match TRBD1. J gave up 5 bases and V 3 bases, and 5 bases lay outside the gene matches. Looked up from germline, CDR1 is MGHDK and CDR2 is SYGVNS. CDR3 size: 14 residues. DNA of the CDR3: TGTGCCAGCAGTGAGGCGAGGGGGCTAGATACGCAGTATTTT. Amino acids: CASSEARGLDTQYF.

This rearrangement joins TRBV18 to TRBJ1-1; tentative D call: TRBD1 (6 bases). Germline V gene lookup returns CDR1 KGHSH and CDR2 LQKENI. The germline V and J ends were trimmed by 3 bases and 7 bases, with 12 bases remaining between them. The CDR3 extends over 13 amino acids. The CDR3 sequence is CASSPDRTIEAFF. CDR3 DNA: TGTGCCAGCTCACCGGACAGAACCATTGAAGCTTTCTTT.

A remark on this clone: One junction end does not reproduce the germline sequence, and a read error may be involved. The chain joins TRBV7-3 to TRBJ1-1, with TRBD1 matching 9 bases. CDR3 size: 13 residues. Germline CDR1 reads SGHTA; CDR2 reads FQGTGA. This chain's CDR3 is CASSITGQGEAFF. The CDR3 nucleotides read TGTGCCAGCAGCATAACCGGACAGGGGGAAGCTTTCTTT.

The chain carries TRBV10-2 and TRBJ2-3; TRBD2 aligns across 8 bases. V dropped 6 bases and J dropped 1; count of bases not matched to a gene: 9. From germline, CDR1 is WSHSY and CDR2 SAAADI. This CDR3 comprises 16 residues. The CDR3 is CASRSGGRGGTDTQYF. The CDR3 DNA sequence: TGCGCCAGCAGGTCGGGAGGGCGGGGGGGCACAGATACGCAGTATTTT.

V is TRBV5-1 and J is TRBJ2-7; 14 bases agree with TRBD2. Germline assignment: CDR1 SGHRS and CDR2 YFSETQ. The V gene end was trimmed by 3 bases and the J gene end by 4 bases; junction bases not matched to a gene: 3. CDR3 length equals 15 residues. As DNA, the CDR3 is TGCGCCAGCAGCTCTGGGACTAGCGGGGGATACGAGCAGTACTTC. It codes for CASSSGTSGGYEQYF.

The chain links TRBV9 to TRBJ2-5; 11 positions agree with TRBD1. Trimming cost V 4 bases and J 5 bases; bases outside gene matches: 13. Germline V gene sequence: CDR1 SGDLS, CDR2 YYNGEE. The CDR3 loop spans 17 amino acids. The DNA of the CDR3 is TGTGCCAGCAGCCCCCAAACCCGGACAGGGGGCACCGAGACCCAGTACTTC. This translates into CASSPQTRTGGTETQYF.

This chain joins TRBV11-2 and TRBJ2-1, with TRBD2 as a possible D gene (6 bases). CDR1 is SGHAT, CDR2 FQNNGV, per germline. V dropped 1 base and J dropped 1 base, with 8 bases sitting between them. The CDR3 is 15 residues long. The CDR3 loop reads CASSLGLASYNEQFF. The CDR3 nucleotides are TGTGCCAGCAGCTTAGGGCTAGCGTCCTACAATGAGCAGTTCTTC.

J is TRBJ2-7 and V is TRBV30; D perhaps matches TRBD1 (5 bases). In germline, CDR1 is GTSNPN, CDR2 SVGIG (reference sequence). The ends were cut back, 5 bases at V and 5 bases at J, with 16 bases in the middle. This CDR3 region has 13 residues. The CDR3 spells CAWGMDNADEQYF. DNA of the CDR3: TGTGCCTGGGGGATGGACAATGCCGACGAGCAGTACTTC.

The genes are TRBV19 and TRBJ2-3, with 8 bases that match TRBD2. The CDR3 is made up of 17 amino acids. The V and J ends lost 3 bases and 0 bases, in that order; junction bases with no gene match: 8. CDR1 is LNHDA, CDR2 SQIVND, per germline (reference sequence). DNA of the CDR3: TGTGCCAGTAGTATTTCTCCGGGACTAGGGAGCACAGATACGCAGTATTTT. Its translation: CASSISPGLGSTDTQYF.

The chain joins TRBV18 to TRBJ2-1; possible D gene TRBD2, 6 bases. CDR3 length equals 17 residues. V was trimmed by 2 bases and J by 9 bases, leaving 23 bases between them. Germline CDR1 and CDR2: KGHSH and LQKENI. This chain's CDR3 is CASSPRSRRGSGPEQFF. CDR3 nucleotides: TGTGCCAGCTCACCAAGGTCTAGGAGGGGATCCGGCCCTGAGCAGTTCTTC.

V gene TRBV5-4 combines with J gene TRBJ2-7; 10 bases fit TRBD2. Germline V gene lookup returns CDR1 SGHNT and CDR2 YYREEE (reference sequence). CDR3 length: 14 amino acids. V lost 2 bases and J lost 5; bases outside the gene matches: 4. The CDR3 sequence: CASSFSGGLNEQYF. The DNA for the CDR3 is TGTGCCAGCAGCTTTAGCGGGGGGCTAAACGAGCAGTACTTC.

V and J are TRBV4-1 and TRBJ2-7, with D maybe TRBD2 (7 bases). V was cut by 0 bases and J by 4 bases, with 13 bases left in between. This CDR3 has 15 amino acids. CDR1 is MGHRA and CDR2 is YSYEKL in the germline V gene. Here the CDR3 reads CASSQDDGGLYEQYF. As DNA, the CDR3 is TGCGCCAGCAGCCAAGATGACGGGGGGCTTTACGAGCAGTACTTC.

The rearrangement links TRBV29-1 to TRBJ2-1, with 12 bases fitting TRBD2. Germline V gene data show CDR1 as SQVTM and CDR2 as ANQGSEA. V lost 8 bases to trimming and J lost 2 bases; unmatched junction nucleotides: 16. The CDR3 length is 18 residues. The CDR3 DNA reads as TGCAGCTCCATCGGCCTGGATGGACTAGCGGGGCCCTACAATGAGCAGTTCTTC. Translation gives CSSIGLDGLAGPYNEQFF.

The V and J genes are TRBV5-4 and TRBJ1-2; D unresolved. CDR3 length equals 14 residues. CDR1 and CDR2 (germline): SGHNT, YYREEE (reference sequence). The V and J ends lost 0 bases and 4 bases respectively, with 10 bases between them. The CDR3 DNA is TGTGCCAGCAGCTTGGATTCCCTCTCCTATGGCTACACCTTC. Amino acid sequence: CASSLDSLSYGYTF.

This chain connects TRBV4-1 to TRBJ2-2; 12 bases are a match to TRBD2. Germline values: CDR1 MGHRA, CDR2 YSYEKL. The CDR3 has 17 residues. V lost 3 bases, J lost 2 bases, and 4 bases stayed unmatched. The CDR3 here is CASSQTSGGANTGELFF. CDR3 nucleotides: TGCGCCAGCAGCCAGACTAGCGGGGGCGCCAACACCGGGGAGCTGTTTTTT.

The chain joins TRBV4-2 to TRBJ2-3; TRBD2 aligns across 10 bases. Germline trimming cut 0 bases from V and 2 bases from J; bases unmatched to any gene: 8. Per the germline V gene, CDR1 is LGHNA and CDR2 is YNFKEQ. This CDR3 comprises 18 residues. CDR3 sequence: CASSQEFSGGPLTDTQYF. CDR3 in DNA: TGTGCCAGCAGCCAAGAATTTAGCGGGGGGCCTCTCACAGATACGCAGTATTTT.